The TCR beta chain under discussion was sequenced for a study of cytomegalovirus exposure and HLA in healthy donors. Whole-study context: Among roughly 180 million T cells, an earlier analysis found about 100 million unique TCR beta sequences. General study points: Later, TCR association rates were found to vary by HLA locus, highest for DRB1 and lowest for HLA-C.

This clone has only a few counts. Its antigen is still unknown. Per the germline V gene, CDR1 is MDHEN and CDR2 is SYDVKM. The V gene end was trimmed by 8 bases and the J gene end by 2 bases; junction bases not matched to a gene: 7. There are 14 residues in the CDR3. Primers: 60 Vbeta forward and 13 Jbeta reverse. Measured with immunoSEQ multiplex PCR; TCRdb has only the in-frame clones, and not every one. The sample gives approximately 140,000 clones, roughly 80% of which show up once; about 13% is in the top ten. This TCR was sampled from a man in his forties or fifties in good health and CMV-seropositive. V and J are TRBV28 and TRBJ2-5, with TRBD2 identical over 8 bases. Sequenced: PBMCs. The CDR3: CASQTSGLQETQYF. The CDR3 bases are TGTGCCAGCCAAACTAGCGGACTACAAGAGACCCAGTACTTC.